Below are 6 T cell receptor beta chains sequenced from a single sample in a study of shared clonotypes between healthy human individuals. Only in-frame clones appear in the TCRdb table, and some are missing; sequencing was by immunoSEQ multiplex PCR. Of about 300,000 clones listed, about 74% are singletons. The sequenced sample consisted of memory CD4+ T cells sorted from blood. The subset: CD45RA-negative fraction. The receptors shown here come from a man aged 30 to 39 in good health.

This clone was picked up a small number of times. CDR3 bases: TGTGCCAGCAGCCCCCAACCGGGACCGACCTACGAGCAGTACTTC. This encodes CASSPQPGPTYEQYF. This chain uses TRBV9 with TRBJ2-7, with D perhaps matching TRBD1 or TRBD2 (5 bases each). This CDR3 region has 15 residues. V was cut by 4 bases and J by 2 bases, with 16 bases left in between. The germline CDR1 and CDR2 sequences are SGDLS and YYNGEE.

The V and J genes are TRBV7-9 and TRBJ1-2, with D maybe TRBD1 (6 bases). The CDR3 is made up of 14 amino acids. The V gene lost 7 bases and the J gene lost 6 bases, with 18 bases spanning the gap. Germline V gene lookup returns CDR1 SEHNR and CDR2 FQNEAQ (reference sequence). The chain's CDR3 is CASTLGGGYDGYTF. CDR3 bases: TGTGCCAGCACCCTGGGAGGGGGATACGATGGCTACACCTTC. Complete variable domain (other parts from reference TRBV7-9 and TRBJ1-2): DTGVSQNPRHKITKRGQNVTFRCDPISEHNRLYWYRQTLGQGPEFLTYFQNEAQLEKSRLLSDRFSAERPKGSFSTLEIQRTEQGDSAMYLCASTLGGGYDGYTFGSGTRLTVV.

The CDR3, as DNA: TGTGCCGCGGGGACTAGCGGAGACGAGCAGTACTTC. The encoded protein is CAAGTSGDEQYF. The V call is TRBV28, the J call TRBJ2-7, with 11 bases matching TRBD2. Germline V gene lookup returns CDR1 MDHEN and CDR2 SYDVKM. J gave up 5 bases and V 11 bases, and 5 bases lay outside the gene matches. The CDR3 consists of 12 residues.

The rearrangement uses TRBV28 and TRBJ2-3, with D possibly matching TRBD1 (5 bases). The length of the CDR3 is 14 residues. Per germline, CDR1 MDHEN and CDR2 SYDVKM. V lost 6 bases to trimming and J lost 7 bases, with 17 bases between them. CDR3 sequence: CASRLTKTDNTQYF. The CDR3 DNA follows: TGTGCCAGCAGACTGACAAAGACAGACAATACGCAGTATTTT.

The rearrangement joins TRBV20-1 to TRBJ1-2; no clear D. Trimming removed 6 bases from V and 5 bases from J, with 10 bases in between. The length of the CDR3 is 11 residues. The germline V gene encodes CDR1 DFQATT and CDR2 SNEGSKA (reference sequence). The CDR3, as DNA: TGCAGTGCGGTGCGGGGATATGGCTACACCTTC. This encodes CSAVRGYGYTF.

The J gene is TRBJ2-3, the V gene TRBV2, with 7 bases lining up with TRBD2. Trimming took 6 bases from V and 0 from J; bases not matched to a gene: 6. Germline loops: CDR1 SNHLY, CDR2 FYNNEI. This CDR3 has 15 residues. CDR3 amino acids: CASRASGTSTDTQYF. CDR3 coding DNA: TGTGCCAGCAGGGCTAGCGGCACCAGCACAGATACGCAGTATTTT.